The 16 T cell receptor beta chains reported below all come from one sample, sequenced in a study of cytomegalovirus exposure and HLA in healthy donors. Amplification used 60 Vbeta primers and 13 Jbeta primers. The method was immunoSEQ multiplex PCR; TCRdb's version includes in-frame clones alone and lacks a portion of them. The repertoire consists of approximately 120,000 clones, with around 73% occurring once and the leading ten covering 11%. The sequencing sample was made of PBMCs. Receptors originate from a man between 25 and 39 years old in good health and CMV-seropositive.

V and J are TRBV2 and TRBJ1-1; D is possibly TRBD1 (6 bases). CDR1 is SNHLY, CDR2 FYNNEI, per germline. V shed 4 bases and J shed 5 bases, with 17 bases lying between them. The CDR3 is 15 residues long. The CDR3: CASSGGGAVWTEAFF. DNA of the CDR3: TGTGCCAGCAGTGGAGGGGGGGCGGTATGGACTGAAGCTTTCTTT. Full variable domain (remainder filled in from reference TRBV2 and TRBJ1-1): EPEVTQTPSHQVTQMGQEVILRCVPISNHLYFYWYRQILGQKVEFLVSFYNNEISEKSEIFDDQFSVERPDGSNFTLKIRSTKLEDSAMYFCASSGGGAVWTEAFFGQGTRLTVV.

The rearrangement uses TRBV11-2 and TRBJ2-7; 9 bases match TRBD2. Per the germline V gene, CDR1 is SGHAT and CDR2 is FQNNGV. CDR3 length: 14 residues. With V trimmed by 5 bases and J by 5 bases, 7 bases remained unmatched. The CDR3 loop is CASSPRTSVNEQYF. Here the CDR3 DNA reads TGTGCCAGCAGCCCACGGACTAGCGTCAACGAGCAGTACTTC.

The chain recombines TRBV5-1 with TRBJ2-7; 11 bases agree with TRBD1. Germline V gene lookup returns CDR1 SGHRS and CDR2 YFSETQ. The CDR3 sequence is 15 residues long. V shed 1 base, J shed 6 bases, and the junction held 6 bases outside the gene matches. The CDR3 sequence is CASSLRDRGIGEQYF. As DNA, the CDR3 is TGCGCCAGCAGCTTGAGGGACAGGGGGATTGGCGAGCAGTACTTC.

This clone showed up just once. The chain carries TRBV5-5 and TRBJ1-1, with D possibly being TRBD1 (5 bases). The CDR3 totals 15 residues. Germline V gene data show CDR1 as SGHKS and CDR2 as YYEKEE (reference sequence). V was cut by 3 bases and J by 2 bases, with 14 bases left in between. The CDR3 DNA reads TGTGCCAGCAGCTGGCTGGAGGGGCGAAACACTGAAGCTTTCTTT. It yields the protein CASSWLEGRNTEAFF.

The chain joins TRBV11-3 to TRBJ2-7, with 7 nucleotides matching TRBD1. The CDR3 extends over 13 amino acids. Germline-derived CDR1 and CDR2 are SGHNT and YENEEA. Trimming took 5 bases from V and 4 from J; bases not matched to a gene: 5. The CDR3 reads CASSVRQGYEQYF. The CDR3, as DNA: TGTGCCAGCAGCGTAAGACAGGGTTACGAGCAGTACTTC.

V gene TRBV27 combines with J gene TRBJ1-1, with 8 bases aligning to TRBD1. Germline V gives CDR1 MNHEY, CDR2 SMNVEV (reference sequence). V shed 4 bases and J 4 bases; nucleotides not matched to a gene: 5. This CDR3 contains 14 residues. CDR3 coding DNA: TGTGCCAGCAGTTCGCTACAGGGGGGCACTGAAGCTTTCTTT. It is translated as CASSSLQGGTEAFF.

The V and J genes are TRBV6-6 and TRBJ1-2; D is perhaps TRBD1 (5 bases). V lost 11 bases, J lost 4 bases, and 11 bases lay in between. This CDR3 is built from 11 residues. Germline V gives CDR1 MNHNY, CDR2 SVGAGI (reference sequence). CDR3 sequence: CAHRQTYGYTF. CDR3 nucleotides: TGTGCCCATCGACAGACCTATGGCTACACCTTC.

This chain connects TRBV6-5 to TRBJ2-7, with TRBD1 matching over 7 bases. Germline loops: CDR1 MNHEY, CDR2 SVGAGI. The CDR3 length is 14 residues. Trimming removed 5 bases from V and 1 base from J; junction bases left unmatched: 5. The CDR3 DNA sequence: TGTGCCAGCAGTGAGTGGGACAGATCCTACGAGCAGTACTTC. Encoded protein: CASSEWDRSYEQYF.

This CDR3 reads CASSSGASGANVLTF. As DNA, the CDR3 is TGTGCCAGCAGTTCGGGAGCTTCTGGGGCCAACGTCCTGACTTTC. The chain carries TRBV28 and TRBJ2-6; a weak D match, TRBD2 (6 bases). The germline V gene encodes CDR1 MDHEN and CDR2 SYDVKM. There are 15 residues in the CDR3. V lost 4 bases, J lost 1 base, and 8 bases lay in between.

V gene TRBV27 combines with J gene TRBJ2-5; 8 bases agree with TRBD1. CDR3 size: 16 residues. Germline V gives CDR1 MNHEY, CDR2 SMNVEV (reference sequence). The trim removed 0 bases at V and 5 bases at J, leaving 8 bases unmatched. For the CDR3, the DNA is TGTGCCAGCAGTTTATCTGTCCAGGGGGCATGGGAGACCCAGTACTTC. Its translation: CASSLSVQGAWETQYF.

Here the CDR3 reads CASIGRGNEQFF. Here the CDR3 DNA reads TGTGCCAGCATAGGCAGGGGAAATGAGCAGTTCTTC. The rearrangement uses TRBV6-6 and TRBJ2-1; perhaps TRBD1 as D (6 bases). The CDR3 has 12 residues. Trimming stripped 7 bases from V and 7 bases from J, with 11 bases between. Germline loops: CDR1 MNHNY, CDR2 SVGAGI (reference sequence).

About this clone itself: In the same sample, other DNA sequences code for this CDR3. J is TRBJ1-1 and V is TRBV4-2, with 7 bases identical to TRBD1. This CDR3 region has 14 residues. V was clipped by 3 bases and J by 2 bases; unmatched bases: 3. CDR1 is LGHNA, CDR2 YNFKEQ, per germline. In DNA, the CDR3 is TGTGCCAGCAGCCAGCACAGGGGTAACACTGAAGCTTTCTTT. It is translated as CASSQHRGNTEAFF.

The chain employs TRBV5-6 and TRBJ2-3; 11 bases are shared with TRBD2. J lost 3 bases, V lost 2 bases, and 5 bases had no gene match. The CDR3 runs 16 residues. CDR1 and CDR2 from the germline V gene are SGHDT and YYEEEE. CDR3 bases: TGTGCCAGCAGCTTCCCGACTAGCGGGAATACAGATACGCAGTATTTT. Its translation: CASSFPTSGNTDTQYF.

This clone was seen more than once but under ten times. CDR3 residues: CVPGQGSPEAFF. In DNA form, the CDR3 reads TGCGTCCCTGGACAGGGGAGCCCTGAAGCTTTCTTT. The rearrangement links TRBV29-1 to TRBJ1-1; 9 bases are shared with TRBD1. The CDR3 is 12 amino acids. CDR1 and CDR2 (germline): SQVTM, ANQGSEA.

This clone turned up a few times. The chain has TRBV28 and TRBJ2-7; a possible D gene is TRBD1 (5 bases). CDR3 length: 13 residues. Germline assignment: CDR1 MDHEN and CDR2 SYDVKM. V lost 5 bases, J lost 2 bases, and 10 bases lay in between. CDR3 protein: CASSPTGAYEQYF. CDR3 nucleotide sequence: TGTGCCAGCAGTCCCACAGGAGCCTACGAGCAGTACTTC.

This clone has only a few counts. The J gene is TRBJ1-1, the V gene TRBV5-1, with a weak D call TRBD1 (5 bases). Germline V lookup: CDR1 SGHRS, CDR2 YFSETQ. Trimming removed 0 bases from V and 4 bases from J, with 13 bases in between. The CDR3 is 15 residues long. CDR3 sequence (DNA): TGCGCCAGCAGCTTGGAACCGGGGGGACCCACTGAAGCTTTCTTT. Translation: CASSLEPGGPTEAFF.